The rows below give T cell receptor beta chains drawn from one sample of a study of CD8+ T cells in alopecia areata. Sequencing was performed with immunoSEQ multiplex PCR; in TCRdb, only in-frame clones are kept and a portion is missing. The table lists roughly 150,000 clones, around 50% of them singletons, with roughly a fifth in the top ten. The sequencing used CD8+ T cells sorted from blood, collected at week 0. All receptors derive from a human donor with alopecia areata. Each CDR3 is given with its conserved first and last residue. A D gene is named only where the DNA matches it firmly. Not all rows give a size; the values are once, few, many and, for expanded clones, a class.

clone size,J gene,D gene,V gene,CDR3 DNA,CDR3 protein
once,TRBJ2-7,TRBD1,TRBV4-3,TGCGCCAGCAGCCAAGATAGGACAGGGGGCCACGAGCAGTACTTC,CASSQDRTGGHEQYF
-,TRBJ1-1,-,TRBV11-3,TGTGCCAGCAGCTCTGCTGGCGACACTGAAGCTTTCTTT,CASSSAGDTEAFF
-,TRBJ1-5,-,TRBV5-1,TGCGCCAGCAGCCCGAGGGGCATAGGAAATCAGCCCCAGCATTTT,CASSPRGIGNQPQHF
-,TRBJ2-5,TRBD1,TRBV6-6,TGTGCCATTTGGGACAGAATGGAGACCCAGTACTTC,CAIWDRMETQYF
-,TRBJ2-3,TRBD2,TRBV10-3,TGTGCCATCAGCGGGGGGTCAGATACGCAGTATTTT,CAISGGSDTQYF
-,TRBJ1-1,-,TRBV7-6,TGTGCCAGCAGCTTGGGCTTTATGGGGGCTACTAACACTGAAGCTTTCTTT,CASSLGFMGATNTEAFF
few,TRBJ2-7,TRBD1,TRBV29-1,TGCAGCGTTGATGGACAGGGACCCTACGAGCAGTACTTC,CSVDGQGPYEQYF
-,TRBJ1-1,TRBD1,TRBV7-9,TGTGCCAGCAGCTTAAAGGGCTCAGGGGGAACTGAAGCTTTCTTT,CASSLKGSGGTEAFF
-,TRBJ1-1,-,TRBV19,TGTGCCAGTAGCGACCCTTCGCTCGGCACTGAAGCTTTCTTT,CASSDPSLGTEAFF
-,TRBJ1-2,-,TRBV15,TGTGCCACCAGCAGAGTTGGCTTGGGCGGGAACGGCTACACCTTC,CATSRVGLGGNGYTF
-,TRBJ1-1,TRBD1,TRBV13,TGTGCCAGCAGCTCACAGGGGCCGAGGGAAGCTTTCTTT,CASSSQGPREAFF
few,TRBJ2-3,TRBD1,TRBV30,TGTGCCTGGAGTGGGGACAGGGATTATTATACGCAGTATTTT,CAWSGDRDYYTQYF